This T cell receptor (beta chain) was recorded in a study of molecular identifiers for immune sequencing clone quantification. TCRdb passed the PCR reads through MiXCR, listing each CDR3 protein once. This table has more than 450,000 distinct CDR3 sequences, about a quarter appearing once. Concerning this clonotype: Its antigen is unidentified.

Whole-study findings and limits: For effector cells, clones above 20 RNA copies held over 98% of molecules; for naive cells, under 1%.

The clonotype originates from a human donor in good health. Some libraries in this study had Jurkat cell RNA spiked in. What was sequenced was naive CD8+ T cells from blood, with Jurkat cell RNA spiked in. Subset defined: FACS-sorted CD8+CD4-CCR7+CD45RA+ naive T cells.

CDR3 sequence reads: CSARDWKKMNTEAFF. The CDR3 nucleotides are TGCAGTGCTAGAGATTGGAAGAAGATGAACACTGAAGCTTTCTTT. The chain links TRBV20-1 to TRBJ1-1; D gene uncertain. The CDR3 totals 15 residues. V lost 0 bases, J lost 0 bases, and 11 bases lay in between. Germline assignment: CDR1 DFQATT and CDR2 SNEGSKA (reference sequence).